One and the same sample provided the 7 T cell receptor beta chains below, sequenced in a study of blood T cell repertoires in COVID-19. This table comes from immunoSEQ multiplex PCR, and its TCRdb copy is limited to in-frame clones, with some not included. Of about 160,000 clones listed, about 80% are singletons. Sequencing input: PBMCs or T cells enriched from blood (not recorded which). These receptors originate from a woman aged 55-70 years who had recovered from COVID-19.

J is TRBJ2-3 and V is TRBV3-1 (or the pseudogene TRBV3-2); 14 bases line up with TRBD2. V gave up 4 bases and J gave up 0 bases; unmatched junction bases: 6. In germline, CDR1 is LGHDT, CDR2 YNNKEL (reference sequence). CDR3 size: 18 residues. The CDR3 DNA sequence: TGTGCCAGCAGCCCCGGGACTAGCGGGGGTACTAGCACAGATACGCAGTATTTT. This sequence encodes CASSPGTSGGTSTDTQYF.

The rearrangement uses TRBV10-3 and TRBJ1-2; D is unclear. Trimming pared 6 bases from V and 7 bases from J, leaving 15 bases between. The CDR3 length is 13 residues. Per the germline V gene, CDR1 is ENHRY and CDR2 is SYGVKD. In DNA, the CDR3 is TGTGCCATCAGCGGGCGGGAAGGATCTGGCTACACCTTC. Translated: CAISGREGSGYTF.

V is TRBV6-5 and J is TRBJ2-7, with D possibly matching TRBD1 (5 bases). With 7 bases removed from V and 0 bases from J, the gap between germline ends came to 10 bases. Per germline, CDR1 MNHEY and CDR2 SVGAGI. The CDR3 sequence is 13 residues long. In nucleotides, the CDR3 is TGTGCCAGCACCCCGACAGACTCCTACGAGCAGTACTTC. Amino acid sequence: CASTPTDSYEQYF.

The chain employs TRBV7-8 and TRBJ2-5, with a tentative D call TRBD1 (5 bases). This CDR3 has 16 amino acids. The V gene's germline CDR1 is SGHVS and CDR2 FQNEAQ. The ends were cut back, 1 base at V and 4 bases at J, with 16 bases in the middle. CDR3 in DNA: TGTGCCAGCAGCTTAGTAGGGTCAGGGCGCGGAGAGACCCAGTACTTC. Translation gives CASSLVGSGRGETQYF.

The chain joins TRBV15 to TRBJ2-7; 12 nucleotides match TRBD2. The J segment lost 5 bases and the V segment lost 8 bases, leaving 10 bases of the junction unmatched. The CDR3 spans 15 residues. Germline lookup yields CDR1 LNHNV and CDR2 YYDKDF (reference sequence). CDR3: CATHAASGGAHEQYF. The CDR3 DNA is TGTGCCACCCATGCTGCTAGCGGGGGGGCACACGAGCAGTACTTC.

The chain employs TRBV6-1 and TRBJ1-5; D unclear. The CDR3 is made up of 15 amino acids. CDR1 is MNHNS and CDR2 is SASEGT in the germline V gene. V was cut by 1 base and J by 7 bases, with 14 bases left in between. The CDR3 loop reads CASSEVWQREQPQHF. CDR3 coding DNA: TGTGCCAGCAGTGAAGTATGGCAGAGGGAGCAGCCCCAGCATTTT.

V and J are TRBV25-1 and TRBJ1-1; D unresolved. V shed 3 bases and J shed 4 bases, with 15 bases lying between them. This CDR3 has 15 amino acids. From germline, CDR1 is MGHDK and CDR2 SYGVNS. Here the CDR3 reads CASSDPTRGGTEAFF. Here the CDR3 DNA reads TGTGCCAGCAGTGACCCCACCCGGGGTGGCACTGAAGCTTTCTTT.